The rows below give T cell receptor beta chains drawn from one sample of a study of T-cell reconstitution after alpha-beta-depleted transplantation in children. TCRdb re-analysed the PCR reads in MiXCR, keeping a single row per CDR3 protein. This repertoire shows roughly 590,000 distinct CDR3 sequences, around 16% found once; its top ten account for 1.1%. The specimen comprised PBMCs from the stem cell graft donor, sampled from the stem cell graft. The receptors originated from a human donor who donated a stem cell graft to a child with acute myeloid leukemia. The CDR3 runs from the conserved cysteine through the conserved F or W. D genes are given only for firm matches. Size is stated for part of the rows, as once, few or many counts, or as a class when the clone is expanded.

J gene	V gene	D gene	clone size	CDR3 DNA	CDR3 protein
TRBJ2-2	TRBV24-1	-	few	TGTGCCACCAGTGGACAGCCTAACACCGGGGAGCTGTTTTTT	CATSGQPNTGELFF
TRBJ2-5	TRBV24-1	-	few	TGTGCCACCAGTGATTTCTCAGGGCAAGGGCCCCAGTACTTC	CATSDFSGQGPQYF
TRBJ2-3	TRBV6-5	-	few	TGTGCCAGCAGTTACTCTCGCAGCCCTAGCACAGATACGCAGTATTTT	CASSYSRSPSTDTQYF
TRBJ2-2	TRBV5-5	-	few	TGTGCCAGCAGCCCTATCTTGACGGGGGTCACCGGGGAGCTGTTTTTT	CASSPILTGVTGELFF
TRBJ2-7	TRBV11-2	TRBD2	-	TGTGCCAGCAGCCTGACTAGCGGGGGGGAAAATTATCTTTCTCTTCCCTACGAGCAGTACTTC	CASSLTSGGENYLSLPYEQYF
TRBJ1-5	TRBV6-5	-	many	TGTGCCAGCAGTTACAGACTTGATCAGCCCCAGCATTTT	CASSYRLDQPQHF
TRBJ2-7	TRBV7-9	-	-	TGTGCCGGCGACAGCCAAGGCTACGAGCAGTACTTC	CAGDSQGYEQYF
TRBJ2-1	TRBV9	TRBD2	many	TGTGCCAGCACCTTGACTAGCGGGGCATACAATGAGCAGTTCTTC	CASTLTSGAYNEQFF
TRBJ2-5	TRBV6-1	-	-	TGTGCCAGCCCTAAGGGCAGTCCCCAAGAGACCCAGTACTTC	CASPKGSPQETQYF
TRBJ1-2	TRBV20-1	-	many	TGCAGTGCTAGCCGCCAGGGAGATGGCTACACCTTC	CSASRQGDGYTF
TRBJ1-2	TRBV29-1	TRBD1	-	TGCAGCGCCGGGACAGGCTCGGGAGCTAACTATGGCTACACCTTC	CSAGTGSGANYGYTF
TRBJ1-5	TRBV24-1	-	few	TGTGCCACCAGTGACAGGACAGACAATCAGCCCCAGCATTTT	CATSDRTDNQPQHF
TRBJ2-2	TRBV6-5	TRBD1	many	TGTGCCAGCAGTTACCGGCCCGGACAGGGTACATCTCCCGGGGAGCTGTTTTTT	CASSYRPGQGTSPGELFF
TRBJ1-1	TRBV20-1	-	few	TGCAGTGCTAGCCGCAGAAACACTGAAGCTTTCTTT	CSASRRNTEAFF
TRBJ2-7	TRBV5-6	-	many	TGTGCCAGCAGCTTGGCGGACAGACCCTACGAGCAGTACTTC	CASSLADRPYEQYF
TRBJ1-1	TRBV20-1	-	many	TGCAGTGCTGCTATCTGGACAGATGACACTGAAGCTTTCTTT	CSAAIWTDDTEAFF
TRBJ1-2	TRBV20-1	-	-	TGCAGTGCTAGAGTTCGGACAGTAAATTATGGCTACACCTTC	CSARVRTVNYGYTF
TRBJ2-5	TRBV7-9	TRBD2	few	TGTGCCAGCAGCTTGCGGGGAGGGGAAGAGACCCAGTACTTC	CASSLRGGEETQYF
TRBJ1-2	TRBV7-2	TRBD1	many	TGTGCCAGCAGCCCTAGACAGGGGGTGAGAGGTAGTAATGGCTACACCTTC	CASSPRQGVRGSNGYTF
TRBJ1-5	TRBV20-1	-	many	TGCAGTGCTGCGGTAGGTAGTAGTAGCAATCAGCCCCAGCATTTT	CSAAVGSSSNQPQHF
TRBJ2-3	TRBV5-1	-	-	TGCGCCAGCAGCCCTACCATATCCAATATCCCTAGCACAGATACGCAGTATTTT	CASSPTISNIPSTDTQYF
TRBJ1-2	TRBV6-1	-	many	TGTGCCAGCAGTGGTTGGACTAACTATGGCTACACCTTC	CASSGWTNYGYTF
TRBJ1-2	TRBV7-6	TRBD1	few	TGTGCCAGCAGCTTTACGACAGGGGGCGATGGCTACACCTTC	CASSFTTGGDGYTF
TRBJ2-3	TRBV29-1	-	-	TGCAGCGTTCGAGGGACCTCCACAGATACGCAGTATTTT	CSVRGTSTDTQYF
TRBJ2-7	TRBV18	TRBD1	once	TGTGCCAGCTCACTTCCCGGGACAGGGCTCCACGAGCAGTACTTC	CASSLPGTGLHEQYF
TRBJ1-3	TRBV7-6	TRBD1	many	TGTGCCAGCAGCGCGGACAGGGTTGGAAACACCATATATTTT	CASSADRVGNTIYF
TRBJ1-2	TRBV4-1	-	once	TGCGCCAGCAGCCACATACCCCTCAGGGTAGAATATGGCTACACCTTC	CASSHIPLRVEYGYTF
TRBJ2-3	TRBV20-1	-	many	TGCAGTGCTAGTACCACAGGGAACCCCACAGATACGCAGTATTTT	CSASTTGNPTDTQYF
TRBJ1-2	TRBV4-1	TRBD1	-	TGCGCCAGCAGCCTCACCGGGACAGGGGCCGCCATGGGTGGCTACACCTTC	CASSLTGTGAAMGGYTF
TRBJ2-1	TRBV24-1	-	-	TGTGCCACCAGTGAAGGGCAGAATATGCTCAATGAGCAGTTCTTC	CATSEGQNMLNEQFF
TRBJ2-1	TRBV6-2/TRBV6-3	TRBD2	-	TGTGCCAGCAGGGCTAGCGGGGGGGCATATGAGCAGTTCTTC	CASRASGGAYEQFF
TRBJ1-2	TRBV10-3	-	many	TGTGCCATCAGAGGGACGGATTATGGCTACACCTTC	CAIRGTDYGYTF
TRBJ1-2	TRBV27	-	-	TGTGCCAGCACCGGTAGGAACGGGGATGGCTACACCTTC	CASTGRNGDGYTF
TRBJ1-1	TRBV11-2	TRBD1	few	TGTGCCAGCAGCCCCTGGACAGGGGGAATGAACACTGAAGCTTTCTTT	CASSPWTGGMNTEAFF
TRBJ2-5	TRBV20-1	-	many	TGCAGTGCTAGAGATCCGGTAGGGGCTCAAGAGACCCAGTACTTC	CSARDPVGAQETQYF
TRBJ2-2	TRBV6-4	-	many	TGTGCCGACTTGGGGCACTCCGACACCGGGGAGCTGTTTTTT	CADLGHSDTGELFF
TRBJ1-2	TRBV20-1	TRBD1	many	TGCAGTGCTGAGACAGGGCCTAGAGATGGCTACACCTTC	CSAETGPRDGYTF
TRBJ1-1	TRBV11-1	TRBD1	-	TGTGCCAGCGTGGACAGGGGGGAAACTGAAGCTTTCTTT	CASVDRGETEAFF
TRBJ2-5	TRBV5-1	-	-	TGCGCCAGCAGCTTGGGATCAGCCAACATTCAAGAGACCCAGTACTTC	CASSLGSANIQETQYF